The clone carrying this TCR beta chain was counted between two and nine times. Sequencing was performed with immunoSEQ multiplex PCR; in TCRdb, only in-frame clones are kept and a portion is missing. The repertoire holds about 200,000 clones, with approximately 87% as singletons. The V and J ends lost 1 base and 4 bases respectively, with 11 bases between them. The CDR3 extends over 14 amino acids. Germline assignment: CDR1 SGHVS and CDR2 FQNEAQ. This record belongs to a study of blood T cell repertoires in COVID-19. Study information: Material from acute and convalescent COVID-19 was sourced from the United States, Italy and Spain.

This chain links TRBV7-8 with TRBJ2-7; the D gene is possibly TRBD2 (7 bases). The sample taken for sequencing was peripheral blood. The TCR comes from an older woman with acute or convalescent COVID-19. The CDR3 nucleotides read TGTGCCAGCAGCTTAGAACAGGGAGGGTACGAGCAGTACTTC. Translating gives CASSLEQGGYEQYF.